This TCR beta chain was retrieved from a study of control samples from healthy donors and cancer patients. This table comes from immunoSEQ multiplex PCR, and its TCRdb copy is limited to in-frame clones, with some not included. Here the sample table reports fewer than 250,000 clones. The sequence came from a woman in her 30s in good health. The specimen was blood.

The DNA of the CDR3 is TGTGCCAGCAGCCGCTCCTTAACCGACAACGAAGCTTTCTTT. This codes for CASSRSLTDNEAFF. The chain carries TRBV3-1 (or the pseudogene TRBV3-2) and TRBJ1-1; D remains ambiguous. Trimming took off 4 bases at V and 8 bases at J, with 17 bases between the two ends. The V gene's germline CDR1 is LGHDT and CDR2 YNNKEL (reference sequence). The CDR3 contains 14 residues.